The 2 T cell receptor beta chains given below trace back to one sample, sequenced in a study of T cell responses to AZD1222 COVID-19 vaccine. The repertoire was sequenced with immunoSEQ multiplex PCR; TCRdb's copy has only in-frame clones and lacks some. Counted here are 120,000 to 150,000 clones, 88% occurring once; the ten biggest clones make up 3% to 4%. Material: peripheral blood, obtained on day 0 of MenACWY control vaccination. These receptors were taken from an adult in good health.

The chain carries TRBV5-1 and TRBJ2-5; D may be TRBD1 (6 bases). This CDR3 region has 14 residues. Germline assignment: CDR1 SGHRS and CDR2 YFSETQ. V was pared by 5 bases and J by 0 bases, with 11 bases between. The CDR3 sequence is CASSVDRYQETQYF. CDR3 coding DNA: TGCGCCAGCAGTGTCGACAGGTACCAAGAGACCCAGTACTTC. The variable domain in full, with the rest retrieved from reference TRBV5-1 and TRBJ2-5, is KAGVTQTPRYLIKTRGQQVTLSCSPISGHRSVSWYQQTPGQGLQFLFEYFSETQRNKGNFPGRFSGRQFSNSRSEMNVSTLELGDSALYLCASSVDRYQETQYFGPGTRLLVL.

The chain has TRBV7-9 and TRBJ1-6, with D possibly being TRBD1 (5 bases). Trimming stripped 5 bases from V and 7 bases from J, with 12 bases between. This CDR3 region has 14 residues. Germline loops: CDR1 SEHNR, CDR2 FQNEAQ (reference sequence). This CDR3 is CASSLASGNSPLHF. The CDR3 DNA is TGTGCCAGCAGCCTGGCGTCAGGGAATTCACCCCTCCACTTT.